This paragraph covers one TCR beta chain sequence. This entry belongs to a study of T cell changes during pregnancy in multiple sclerosis. Repertoires were generated with immunoSEQ multiplex PCR, while TCRdb's copy carries only in-frame clones and drops some. The sample records around 59,000 clones, around 93% being singletons. This CDR3 region has 13 residues. Germline V CDR1 and CDR2: SGHVS, FNYEAQ. Trimming took off 5 bases at V and 6 bases at J, with 12 bases between the two ends. The material sequenced was peripheral blood, taken in the first trimester of pregnancy. The chain links TRBV7-6 to TRBJ2-3; no reliable D call. This clonotype was sampled from a female donor with multiple sclerosis, enrolled in a pregnancy study. As DNA, the CDR3 is TGTGCCAGCAGCAGAGTATATTCGGATACGCAGTATTTT. Its protein product is CASSRVYSDTQYF.